The 13 T cell receptor gamma chains reported below all come from one sample, sequenced in a study of intestinal T cells in coeliac disease. Each case's genomic DNA was extracted from ten roughly 5.4-µm formalin-fixed paraffin-embedded scrolls. TRG repertoires were amplified with LymphoTrack primers from 200 ng of biopsy DNA. TCRdb ran CATT on the multiplex PCR reads. The repertoire consists of a few hundred gamma-chain clones, with around 50% occurring once and the leading ten covering approximately 20%. Sequencing was performed on a duodenal biopsy. The receptors come from a human donor with celiac disease.

With regard to this clone: Germline is not matched at one junction end, which may reflect a read error. V and J are TRGV2 and TRGJ1 or TRGJ2. Germline CDR1 is EGSNGY and CDR2 is YDSYNSKV. CDR3 length equals 14 residues. As DNA, the CDR3 is TGTGCCACCTGGGGCGGGGTTAACTATTATAAGAAACTCTTT. Its translation is CATWGGVNYYKKLF.

This clone was observed a few times. The V and J genes are TRGV10 and TRGJ1 or TRGJ2. TRGV10 falls under the ORF class, with uncertain function. This CDR3 spans 16 amino acids. V lost 8 bases to trimming and J lost 0 bases; unmatched junction nucleotides: 14. The CDR3 spells CAAWDPSPRNYYKKLF. The CDR3 DNA sequence: TGTGCTGCGTGGGATCCCTCTCCCCGGAATTATTATAAGAAACTCTTT.

The chain uses TRGV3 and TRGJP2. This CDR3 is 15 amino acids long. V lost 5 bases and J lost 6; bases outside the gene matches: 12. Looked up from germline, CDR1 is VTNTFY and CDR2 is YDVSTARD (reference sequence). CDR3 sequence (DNA): TGTGCCACCTGGGGCCTTAGGGGTGGTGATTGGATCAAGACGTTT. It is translated as CATWGLRGGDWIKTF.

The chain carries TRGV10 and TRGJP1. TRGV10 is flagged as an ORF with uncertain function. The CDR3 contains 17 residues. V shed 8 bases, J shed 2 bases, and the junction held 15 bases outside the gene matches. The CDR3 spells CAAWDVGEMTTGWFKIF. The CDR3 DNA sequence: TGTGCTGCGTGGGACGTTGGGGAAATGACCACTGGTTGGTTCAAGATATTT.

As for this clone: This may be a read error, as it is one base from a much larger clone. V is TRGV2 and J is TRGJP2. CDR3 length: 16 amino acids. Germline V gene lookup returns CDR1 EGSNGY and CDR2 YDSYNSKV. The CDR3 nucleotides are TGTGCCGCCTGGGACGGGGCACCAGGTAGTGATTGGATCAAGACGTTT. Encoded protein: CAAWDGAPGSDWIKTF.

The chain combines TRGV11 with TRGJ1 or TRGJ2. TRGV11 is placed among ORFs of uncertain function. V trimming: 0 bases; J trimming: 12 bases; junction bases outside the gene matches: 11. The CDR3 totals 14 residues. The CDR3 loop is CACWIRHPEPRKLF. In DNA form, the CDR3 reads TGTGCCTGCTGGATTAGGCACCCCGAGCCTAGGAAACTCTTT.

The chain combines TRGV4 with TRGJ1 or TRGJ2. The germline V gene has CDR1 EGSTGY and CDR2 YDSYTSSV. CDR3 size: 9 residues. CDR3 sequence (DNA): TGTGCACCTGGGATGAAGAAACTCTTT. Residues: CAPGMKKLF.

The rearrangement uses TRGV8 and TRGJ1 or TRGJ2. V was clipped by 4 bases and J by 4 bases; unmatched bases: 10. This CDR3 comprises 14 residues. Germline V gives CDR1 VENAVY, CDR2 YDSYNSRV. The CDR3 nucleotides are TGTGCCACCTGGGACATTCCCGAATATTATAAGAAACTCTTT. This translates into CATWDIPEYYKKLF.

This clone has just one count. The V gene is TRGV2, the J gene TRGJP2. The CDR3 loop spans 17 amino acids. The germline V gene has CDR1 EGSNGY and CDR2 YDSYNSKV. With V trimmed by 1 base and J by 8 bases, 16 bases remained unmatched. The CDR3 loop reads CATWDGPRRVSDWIKTF. CDR3 DNA sequence: TGTGCCACCTGGGACGGCCCACGCCGGGTTTCCGATTGGATCAAGACGTTT.

The chain carries TRGV10 and TRGJP1. TRGV10 is labeled an ORF, and its function is uncertain. CDR3 length: 15 residues. V shed 8 bases and J 5 bases; nucleotides not matched to a gene: 12. CDR3 region: CAAWDSPATGWFKIF. The CDR3 nucleotides are TGTGCTGCGTGGGACTCCCCCGCTACTGGTTGGTTCAAGATATTT.

This clone was counted a single time. The CDR3 loop reads CAAVGRYYKKLF. The DNA of the CDR3 is TGTGCTGCGGTGGGACGATATTATAAGAAACTCTTT. The chain links TRGV10 to TRGJ1 or TRGJ2. TRGV10 is an open reading frame, and its role is uncertain. The CDR3 contains 12 residues. J lost 4 bases, V lost 11 bases, and 9 bases had no gene match.

The V call is TRGV4, the J call TRGJ1 or TRGJ2. Germline V gene data show CDR1 as EGSTGY and CDR2 as YDSYTSSV. This CDR3 is built from 14 residues. J was trimmed by 0 bases and V by 12 bases; bases with no gene match: 14. The DNA of the CDR3 is TGTGCCCACCTGGGATGGGGGAATTATTATAAGAAACTCTTT. It yields the protein CAHLGWGNYYKKLF.

This clone was recorded a few times. Given a much more abundant clone one base away, this may be a read error. Different DNA sequences within this sample yield the same CDR3. V is TRGV8 and J is TRGJP2. The germline V gene encodes CDR1 VENAVY and CDR2 YDSYNSRV. The CDR3 totals 12 residues. Here the CDR3 reads CATWDSDWIKTF. CDR3 DNA sequence: TGTGCTACCTGGGATAGTGATTGGATCAAGACGTTT.